The 17 T cell receptor beta chains below all came from one sample that was sequenced in a study of blood T cell repertoires in COVID-19. TCRdb keeps only in-frame clones here, not all; method: immunoSEQ multiplex PCR. The repertoire holds around 19,000 clones, with roughly nine tenths as singletons. The sequenced sample consisted of peripheral blood. These receptors all come from a human donor in a cohort sampled during active COVID-19.

The V and J genes are TRBV6-5 and TRBJ1-5; D is possibly TRBD1 (6 bases). Between the trimmed V and J ends, which lost 7 bases and 4 bases, there was a span of 17 bases. Germline V gives CDR1 MNHEY, CDR2 SVGAGI. This CDR3 contains 15 residues. This CDR3 reads CASTWTQGRNQPQHF. The CDR3 DNA is TGTGCCAGCACTTGGACACAGGGAAGGAATCAGCCCCAGCATTTT.

The CDR3 nucleotides are TGCGCCAGCAGCTCTCGGACAGGGAACACTGAAGCTTTCTTT. Translating gives CASSSRTGNTEAFF. The rearrangement joins TRBV5-1 to TRBJ1-1, with 7 bases lining up with TRBD1. The trim removed 3 bases at V and 1 base at J, leaving 3 bases unmatched. CDR1 and CDR2 from the germline V gene are SGHRS and YFSETQ. The CDR3 has 14 residues.

CDR3 bases: TGTGCCAGCAGTGGAGGGGGCCCGGGCTACACCTTC. This gives the protein CASSGGGPGYTF. The V call is TRBV2, the J call TRBJ1-2; 7 bases map to TRBD1. Germline lookup yields CDR1 SNHLY and CDR2 FYNNEI. The CDR3 length is 12 residues. V shed 4 bases, J shed 8 bases, and the junction held 4 bases outside the gene matches.

This clone was recorded once. The genes are TRBV11-2 and TRBJ1-1; TRBD1 matches 7 bases. Germline CDR1 SGHAT, CDR2 FQNNGV. J gave up 0 bases and V 3 bases, and 7 bases lay outside the gene matches. This CDR3 contains 16 residues. The CDR3 sequence is CASSFGTAILNTEAFF. The CDR3 DNA reads as TGTGCCAGCAGCTTTGGGACAGCCATCCTGAACACTGAAGCTTTCTTT.

The V and J genes are TRBV7-9 and TRBJ1-1, with 7 bases fitting TRBD1. This CDR3 spans 15 amino acids. The V gene's germline CDR1 is SEHNR and CDR2 FQNEAQ (reference sequence). Unmatched junction bases numbered 2, after V lost 1 base and J lost 0 bases. The CDR3 sequence is CASSLGQGMNTEAFF. The CDR3 region has the DNA TGTGCCAGCAGCTTAGGACAGGGCATGAACACTGAAGCTTTCTTT.

This chain uses TRBV9 with TRBJ2-5, with 10 bases identical to TRBD1. The J segment lost 5 bases and the V segment lost 0 bases, leaving 4 bases of the junction unmatched. The CDR3 covers 15 residues. CDR1 and CDR2 (germline): SGDLS, YYNGEE. The CDR3 is CASSVADRGTETQYF. In nucleotides, the CDR3 is TGTGCCAGCAGCGTAGCGGACAGGGGGACCGAGACCCAGTACTTC.

The V gene is TRBV15, the J gene TRBJ2-7; 7 nucleotides match TRBD1. The CDR3 has 15 amino acids. The ends lost 0 bases at V and 5 bases at J; junction bases unmatched: 7. The germline gives CDR1 LNHNV, CDR2 YYDKDF (reference sequence). Here the CDR3 reads CATSRDQFGTDEQYF. The CDR3 bases are TGTGCCACCAGCAGAGACCAGTTTGGGACAGACGAGCAGTACTTC. The full variable domain, completed using reference TRBV15 and TRBJ2-7, is DAMVIQNPRYQVTQFGKPVTLSCSQTLNHNVMYWYQQKSSQAPKLLFHYYDKDFNNEADTPDNFQSRRPNTSFCFLDIRSPGLGDTAMYLCATSRDQFGTDEQYFGPGTRLTVT.

J is TRBJ1-2 and V is TRBV23-1, with 11 bases matching TRBD1. TRBV23-1 is an open reading frame whose function is uncertain. The CDR3 extends over 15 amino acids. J gave up 4 bases and V 0 bases, and 1 base lay outside the gene matches. CDR3 amino acids: CASSQSDRGPYGYTF. CDR3 DNA: TGCGCCAGCAGTCAATCGGACAGGGGGCCCTATGGCTACACCTTC.

This chain joins TRBV27 and TRBJ2-5, with D unclear. Germline CDR1 reads MNHEY; CDR2 reads SMNVEV (reference sequence). V was trimmed by 2 bases and J by 5 bases, leaving 9 bases between them. CDR3 size: 13 residues. Here the CDR3 reads CASSLVAGETQYF. The CDR3 nucleotides read TGTGCCAGCAGTTTAGTAGCTGGGGAGACCCAGTACTTC.

This chain links TRBV11-3 with TRBJ2-6; D unresolved. The CDR3 covers 16 residues. Germline V gene data show CDR1 as SGHNT and CDR2 as YENEEA. Deletions cut 5 bases from V and 0 bases from J, with 11 bases between. CDR3 nucleotide sequence: TGTGCCAGCAGCACCTCAACCGGCTCTGGGGCCAACGTCCTGACTTTC. Protein sequence: CASSTSTGSGANVLTF.

The chain recombines TRBV5-1 with TRBJ2-3; 13 nucleotides line up with TRBD2. Germline V gene data show CDR1 as SGHRS and CDR2 as YFSETQ. J gave up 8 bases and V 3 bases, and 9 bases lay outside the gene matches. The CDR3 has 16 amino acids. The CDR3 DNA sequence: TGCGCCAGCAGCTCGGGACTAGCGGGACCGGATGGTACGCAGTATTTT. Translating it yields CASSSGLAGPDGTQYF.

The rearrangement joins TRBV15 to TRBJ1-5; a possible D gene is TRBD1 (5 bases). V was trimmed by 0 bases and J by 2 bases, leaving 17 bases between them. The germline CDR1 and CDR2 sequences are LNHNV and YYDKDF (reference sequence). The CDR3 consists of 18 residues. The DNA for the CDR3 is TGTGCCACCAGCAGAGATATAGGCGGGGCGTGGGGCAATCAGCCCCAGCATTTT. Translation: CATSRDIGGAWGNQPQHF.

This clone was picked up one time. V is TRBV5-6 and J is TRBJ2-7; D is possibly TRBD2 (6 bases). The CDR3 covers 13 residues. V dropped 4 bases and J dropped 1 base, with 9 bases sitting between them. Germline CDR1 SGHDT, CDR2 YYEEEE. The CDR3: CASSDGTSYEQYF. The CDR3 nucleotides read TGTGCCAGCAGCGATGGGACTTCCTACGAGCAGTACTTC.

This chain links TRBV3-1 (or the pseudogene TRBV3-2) with TRBJ1-2; no definite D call. CDR1 is LGHDT, CDR2 YNNKEL, per germline (reference sequence). This CDR3 contains 11 residues. V lost 0 bases to trimming and J lost 7 bases, with 3 bases between them. The CDR3, as DNA: TGTGCCAGCAGCCAAGAGGCTGGCTACACCTTC. Translated: CASSQEAGYTF.

This clone was seen a few times. The CDR3 region has the DNA TGTGCCAGCATGTCCGCGGGAGCCGCCACCGGGGAGCTGTTTTTT. Translation: CASMSAGAATGELFF. The rearrangement uses TRBV28 and TRBJ2-2; 7 nucleotides match TRBD2. Germline lookup yields CDR1 MDHEN and CDR2 SYDVKM. The junction had 9 bases not matched to a gene; V was cut back by 7 bases and J by 4 bases. The CDR3 loop spans 15 amino acids.

J is TRBJ2-5 and V is TRBV18, with D perhaps TRBD1 (6 bases). The V end was cut by 3 bases, the J end by 3 bases, with 11 bases between. The CDR3 is 14 amino acids. The germline V gene has CDR1 KGHSH and CDR2 LQKENI. The CDR3 reads CASSPVRTEETQYF. The DNA for the CDR3 is TGTGCCAGCTCACCGGTTCGGACAGAAGAGACCCAGTACTTC.

The chain recombines TRBV25-1 with TRBJ1-4, with 7 bases lining up with TRBD1. J was trimmed by 9 bases and V by 4 bases; bases with no gene match: 11. Germline V gene sequence: CDR1 MGHDK, CDR2 SYGVNS. The CDR3 extends over 15 amino acids. CDR3 sequence (DNA): TGTGCCAGCAGTGCCGGGACAGCCGCGCTCCAAAAACTGTTTTTT. Protein sequence: CASSAGTAALQKLFF.